The source of this T cell receptor (beta chain) is a study of T cell responses to AZD1222 COVID-19 vaccine. Study-wide results and caveats: Spike-specific TCR repertoires showed rising breadth and depth after two AZD1222 doses. Mostly white British, mostly female donors; authors suggested clonal diversity may be underestimated.

The length of the CDR3 is 14 residues. Germline V lookup: CDR1 MNHEY, CDR2 SVGAGI. Trimming pared 0 bases from V and 4 bases from J, leaving 9 bases between. Sequencing was performed with immunoSEQ multiplex PCR; in TCRdb, only in-frame clones are kept and a portion is missing. The top ten clones hold about 8.9% of a sample with roughly 150,000 clones, about nine tenths of them seen once. Note on this clone: Its target is not known.

The origin of this receptor is an adult who received the AZD1222 COVID-19 vaccine. The V call is TRBV6-5, the J call TRBJ2-5; perhaps TRBD1 as D (6 bases). The sample consisted of peripheral blood, taken 28 days after the second AZD1222 dose. The CDR3 is CASSYSGQSETQYF. In DNA, the CDR3 is TGTGCCAGCAGTTACTCTGGACAGTCAGAGACCCAGTACTTC.